The present entry profiles one T cell receptor (beta chain) with its context. The clone's antigen remains unknown. The record has no base qualities; no much larger clone is one base away. This specimen belongs to a study of blood T cell repertoires in COVID-19 (dated by TCRdb to the early 2020s). About the full investigation: Samples from collaborators originated in the United States, Italy and Spain and spanned both the acute and convalescent phases of COVID-19. The material from the prospective study consisted of cDNA or gDNA derived from T cells, B-cell-depleted T cells, or PBMCs. Deeply sampled blood TCRbeta repertoires from subjects exposed to, actively infected with, or recovered from COVID-19 were included in the dataset. The repertoires were released in a freely available public database meant as a resource for research on the immune response to SARS-CoV-2. Samples came from the ongoing ImmuneRACE study (first 160 participants) plus 1,254 subjects from 6 global collaborators. A de-identified subject ID, COVID-19 status, age in years and sex were almost always included in the sample metadata. Where HLA class I and class II types were available, the types were taken from metadata supplied by the sample provider, not from assay-based typing.

Each collaborating institution followed its own protocols to collect whole blood in K2EDTA tubes. Collaborator samples were shipped for TCRbeta analysis as frozen whole blood, isolated PBMCs, or DNA extracted from either sample type. Overall study results and their limits: Clinical and demographic metadata were provided uncurated, with the amount varying by source and participant.

The immunoSEQ Assay, a bias-controlled multiplex PCR, was used to amplify TCRbeta CDR3 regions from genomic DNA. The paper's data handling went like this. The number of nucleated cells in each sample was estimated by amplification of reference gene primers within the assay. To quantify the absolute abundance of each unique TCRbeta CDR3 rearrangement, sequence reads were collapsed and filtered. Productive Simpson clonality was computed per sample as the square root of Simpson's diversity index over productive rearrangements. Not all clones reach the TCRdb copy of this immuneACCESS table, which keeps in-frame sequences only. Checked studies attribute under half of the gap to unresolved V genes and leave the rest unexplained. The V and J calls and clone size are taken from that table; D and trimming were inferred from the DNA. The sample records about 160,000 clones, around 93% of which are singletons. The top ten clonotypes cover roughly 4.8% of the sample.

The CDR3 holds 13 amino acids from the cysteine to the phenylalanine. The only DNA kept is the CDR3, 39 bases in frame from the first base. CDR1 and CDR2 were assigned from the germline V gene (reference sequence) as SGHNT and YYREEE. The V end loses 0 bases and the J end loses 10 bases, and a stretch of 13 bases separates them. The sequencing input was peripheral blood. The rearranged chain carries TRBV5-4 and TRBJ1-1; the D gene is perhaps TRBD1, from 6 matching bases. This clonotype originated in a woman in her fifties or sixties with acute or convalescent COVID-19. This receptor has the CDR3 CASSLDRAVGAFF. The nucleotide sequence reads as follows: TGTGCCAGCAGCTTGGACAGGGCAGTAGGAGCTTTCTTT.